Below are 30 T cell receptor beta chains sequenced from a single sample in a study of shared T cell receptors in the human thymus. The protocol was immunoSEQ multiplex PCR, while the TCRdb copy is restricted to in-frame clones and leaves out a portion. This sample has about 380,000 clones, with 85% to 95% found just once. The sequencing sample was made of thymocytes. These receptors all stem from a human donor.

The chain employs TRBV6-1 and TRBJ1-4; D gene ambiguous. V lost 6 bases, J lost 5 bases, and 10 bases lay in between. Germline V lookup: CDR1 MNHNS, CDR2 SASEGT. The CDR3 spans 13 residues. CDR3: CASSGSLNEKLFF. The DNA for the CDR3 is TGTGCCAGCAGCGGCAGCTTAAATGAAAAACTGTTTTTT.

This rearrangement joins TRBV2 to TRBJ2-5, with a weak D call TRBD1 (6 bases). TRBJ2-7 matches the DNA end more closely, so the J call is doubtful. Germline loops: CDR1 SNHLY, CDR2 FYNNEI. The CDR3 extends over 13 amino acids. The CDR3 spells CASTGQGTYEQYF. The CDR3 nucleotides are TGTGCCAGCACGGGCCAGGGGACCTACGAGCAGTACTTC.

This chain links TRBV6-4 with TRBJ2-1; no definite D call. CDR1 and CDR2 (germline): MRHNA, SNTAGT. The CDR3 contains 13 residues. Trimming shortened V by 3 bases and J by 4 bases, and 7 bases separated the two germline ends. CDR3 loop: CASSEVLYNEQFF. The CDR3, as DNA: TGTGCCAGCAGTGAAGTACTATACAATGAGCAGTTCTTC.

As to this clone: The sample carries other DNA sequences with the same CDR3. The chain combines TRBV27 with TRBJ1-2, with D possibly being TRBD1 (6 bases). From germline, CDR1 is MNHEY and CDR2 SMNVEV (reference sequence). This CDR3 contains 13 residues. V lost 3 bases and J lost 2, with 7 bases in between. Here the CDR3 reads CASSFRGNYGYTF. In nucleotides, the CDR3 is TGTGCCAGCAGTTTTAGGGGGAACTATGGCTACACCTTC.

CDR3 residues: CASLTSGLTDTQYF. The CDR3 DNA reads TGCGCCAGTCTTACTAGCGGGCTCACAGATACGCAGTATTTT. This chain connects TRBV5-1 to TRBJ2-3, with 9 bases fitting TRBD2. V lost 8 bases and J lost 2; bases outside the gene matches: 6. The CDR3 has 14 amino acids. Germline V lookup: CDR1 SGHRS, CDR2 YFSETQ.

This clone was detected only once. The V call is TRBV6-5, the J call TRBJ1-5, with D perhaps matching TRBD1 (5 bases). Germline CDR1 is MNHEY and CDR2 is SVGAGI. The CDR3 runs to 13 residues. V dropped 4 bases and J dropped 6 bases, with 10 bases sitting between them. DNA of the CDR3: TGTGCCAGCAGTTCTCAGGGCCGTCAGCCCCAGCATTTT. Translation gives CASSSQGRQPQHF.

V usage is TRBV9 and J usage is TRBJ2-7; 7 bases match TRBD2. The CDR3 covers 14 residues. The germline V gene encodes CDR1 SGDLS and CDR2 YYNGEE. Trimming at V came to 2 bases and at J to 4 bases, leaving 6 bases not matched to a gene. The chain's CDR3 is CASSVRGRRYEQYF. The CDR3 DNA reads as TGTGCCAGCAGCGTCCGCGGGAGACGATACGAGCAGTACTTC.

This clone was detected only once. The chain is built from TRBV11-2 and TRBJ2-7; D not certain. Trimming took off 5 bases at V and 2 bases at J, with 13 bases between the two ends. Per germline, CDR1 SGHAT and CDR2 FQNNGV. This CDR3 contains 14 residues. CDR3 loop: CASSPRNDPYEQYF. DNA of the CDR3: TGTGCCAGCAGCCCACGAAACGACCCCTACGAGCAGTACTTC.

The rearrangement uses TRBV27 and TRBJ1-4, with D unclear. Trimming pared 6 bases from V and 3 bases from J, leaving 11 bases between. Looked up from germline, CDR1 is MNHEY and CDR2 is SMNVEV (reference sequence). The CDR3 length is 14 residues. The CDR3 DNA reads as TGTGCCAGCAGCCCGCCATCTTCTAATGAAAAACTGTTTTTT. It translates to CASSPPSSNEKLFF.

This chain links TRBV5-6 with TRBJ1-5; D call uncertain. The V gene lost 4 bases and the J gene lost 4 bases, with 21 bases spanning the gap. Germline CDR1 SGHDT, CDR2 YYEEEE. This CDR3 is built from 17 residues. CDR3 nucleotides: TGTGCCAGCAGCCGTAATGCCCAATCCACCCGTAATCAGCCCCAGCATTTT. It translates to CASSRNAQSTRNQPQHF.

This chain joins TRBV18 and TRBJ2-4; D not resolved. The CDR3 runs to 19 residues. The V and J ends lost 2 bases and 2 bases respectively, with 22 bases between them. The germline gives CDR1 KGHSH, CDR2 LQKENI. The CDR3 DNA follows: TGTGCCAGCTCACCATTAAAGGCCCTAGACGCCCCTCCCAAAAACATTCAGTACTTC. This sequence encodes CASSPLKALDAPPKNIQYF. Combining the CDR3 with reference TRBV18 and TRBJ2-4 gives the whole variable domain NAGVMQNPRHLVRRRGQEARLRCSPMKGHSHVYWYRQLPEEGLKFMVYLQKENIIDESGMPKERFSAEFPKEGPSILRIQQVVRGDSAAYFCASSPLKALDAPPKNIQYFGAGTRLSVL.

The chain couples TRBV30 to TRBJ2-1; 7 nucleotides match TRBD2. The V gene end was trimmed by 2 bases and the J gene end by 8 bases; junction bases not matched to a gene: 18. Germline CDR1 is GTSNPN and CDR2 is SVGIG (reference sequence). The CDR3 runs to 17 residues. The CDR3 reads CAWSPPLKSGNRDEQFF. In nucleotides, the CDR3 is TGTGCCTGGAGTCCACCCCTAAAGAGCGGGAATAGAGATGAGCAGTTCTTC.

The chain is built from TRBV30 and TRBJ1-6, with TRBD1 as a possible D gene (6 bases). The germline gives CDR1 GTSNPN, CDR2 SVGIG (reference sequence). There are 13 residues in the CDR3. Trimming shortened V by 2 bases and J by 9 bases, and 11 bases separated the two germline ends. This CDR3 is CAWSWTVTSPLHF. In DNA form, the CDR3 reads TGTGCCTGGAGTTGGACAGTTACTTCACCCCTCCACTTT. Based on the CDR3 plus reference TRBV30 and TRBJ1-6, the full variable domain is SQTIHQWPATLVQPVGSPLSLECTVEGTSNPNLYWYRQAAGRGLQLLFYSVGIGQISSEVPQNLSASRPQDRQFILSSKKLLLSDSGFYLCAWSWTVTSPLHFGNGTRLTVT.

The V call is TRBV18, the J call TRBJ1-1; D unresolved. Trimming stripped 6 bases from V and 1 base from J, with 9 bases between. CDR1 and CDR2 (germline): KGHSH, LQKENI. The CDR3 length is 13 residues. The CDR3 sequence: CASSPTPNTEAFF. The DNA for the CDR3 is TGTGCCAGCTCGCCTACACCGAACACTGAAGCTTTCTTT.

J is TRBJ2-7 and V is TRBV5-6; D is perhaps TRBD1 (6 bases). CDR1 and CDR2 from the germline V gene are SGHDT and YYEEEE. The V and J ends lost 0 bases and 0 bases respectively, with 13 bases between them. This CDR3 comprises 16 residues. CDR3 in amino acids: CASSLATQGHSYEQYF. The CDR3 region has the DNA TGTGCCAGCAGCTTGGCCACCCAGGGGCACTCCTACGAGCAGTACTTC.

The chain carries TRBV11-3 and TRBJ1-1; possible D gene TRBD1, 5 bases. CDR3 size: 14 residues. Germline-derived CDR1 and CDR2 are SGHNT and YENEEA. V gave up 6 bases and J gave up 1 base, with 12 bases separating them. CDR3 sequence (DNA): TGTGCCAGCAGGGGAGTGGGGCCGAACACTGAAGCTTTCTTT. Translation: CASRGVGPNTEAFF.

The chain links TRBV15 to TRBJ2-3; 7 bases fit TRBD2. The CDR3 extends over 16 amino acids. V dropped 5 bases and J dropped 6; count of bases not matched to a gene: 14. Germline CDR1 and CDR2: LNHNV and YYDKDF (reference sequence). The CDR3 reads CATSPLGAGVADTQYF. The DNA of the CDR3 is TGTGCCACCAGCCCTCTGGGCGCGGGAGTGGCGGATACGCAGTATTTT. Variable domain in full (rest from reference TRBV15 and TRBJ2-3): DAMVIQNPRYQVTQFGKPVTLSCSQTLNHNVMYWYQQKSSQAPKLLFHYYDKDFNNEADTPDNFQSRRPNTSFCFLDIRSPGLGDTAMYLCATSPLGAGVADTQYFGPGTRLTVL.

J is TRBJ2-3 and V is TRBV27; 9 bases fit TRBD2. V shed 8 bases and J 6 bases; nucleotides not matched to a gene: 12. CDR3 length: 15 residues. Germline CDR1 is MNHEY and CDR2 is SMNVEV (reference sequence). CDR3 nucleotides: TGTGCCAGCTGGGAAGCGGGAGGCCTTCTGGATACGCAGTATTTT. Its translation: CASWEAGGLLDTQYF.

This CDR3 reads CASSLLDRGYSNQPQHF. Written as DNA, the CDR3 is TGTGCCAGCAGCTTACTGGACAGGGGGTATAGCAATCAGCCCCAGCATTTT. The chain is built from TRBV7-8 and TRBJ1-5; 10 bases agree with TRBD1. The length of the CDR3 is 17 residues. From germline, CDR1 is SGHVS and CDR2 FQNEAQ. J lost 0 bases, V lost 2 bases, and 4 bases had no gene match. The variable domain in full, completed from reference TRBV7-8 and TRBJ1-5, reads GAGVSQSPRYKVAKRGQDVALRCDPISGHVSLFWYQQALGQGPEFLTYFQNEAQLDKSGLPSDRFFAERPEGSVSTLKIQRTQQEDSAVYLCASSLLDRGYSNQPQHFGDGTRLSIL.

This rearrangement joins TRBV28 to TRBJ1-4; 10 bases map to TRBD1. Germline V lookup: CDR1 MDHEN, CDR2 SYDVKM. Trimming took 1 base from V and 6 from J; bases not matched to a gene: 2. This CDR3 has 15 residues. The CDR3 sequence is CASSLLGTGDEKLFF. The DNA for the CDR3 is TGTGCCAGCAGTTTATTGGGGACAGGGGATGAAAAACTGTTTTTT.

This rearrangement joins TRBV11-3 to TRBJ1-1, with D perhaps matching TRBD1 (6 bases). CDR3 length: 16 amino acids. Germline CDR1 reads SGHNT; CDR2 reads YENEEA. Trimming took 3 bases from V and 5 from J, leaving 19 bases between them. As DNA, the CDR3 is TGTGCCAGCAGCTTGGGGGGCAGCAGGGGAAGGACTGAAGCTTTCTTT. Encoded protein: CASSLGGSRGRTEAFF. Based on the CDR3 plus reference TRBV11-3 and TRBJ1-1, the full variable domain is EAGVVQSPRYKIIEKKQPVAFWCNPISGHNTLYWYLQNLGQGPELLIRYENEEAVDDSQLPKDRFSAERLKGVDSTLKIQPAELGDSAVYLCASSLGGSRGRTEAFFGQGTRLTVV.

The V call is TRBV9, the J call TRBJ2-3, with D hard to call. Trimming left V 1 base short and J 1 base short, with 10 bases between. Per germline, CDR1 SGDLS and CDR2 YYNGEE. This CDR3 comprises 15 residues. Here the CDR3 reads CASSVLSSGTDTQYF. CDR3 coding DNA: TGTGCCAGCAGCGTATTATCCTCCGGCACAGATACGCAGTATTTT.

The J gene is TRBJ2-1, the V gene TRBV7-9; 8 bases match TRBD1. The CDR3 runs to 13 residues. In germline, CDR1 is SEHNR, CDR2 FQNEAQ (reference sequence). V lost 5 bases and J lost 8; bases outside the gene matches: 5. The CDR3 spells CASSRPDRDEQFF. In nucleotides, the CDR3 is TGTGCCAGCAGCCGTCCGGACAGGGATGAGCAGTTCTTC.

This chain links TRBV30 with TRBJ2-5, with D unresolved. The CDR3 has 13 residues. The V end was cut by 7 bases, the J end by 5 bases, with 17 bases between. Germline V gene sequence: CDR1 GTSNPN, CDR2 SVGIG (reference sequence). The CDR3 spells CASEQSYGETQYF. The CDR3 DNA sequence: TGTGCCTCTGAACAGAGTTACGGGGAGACCCAGTACTTC. The full variable domain, its missing parts supplied by reference TRBV30 and TRBJ2-5, is SQTIHQWPATLVQPVGSPLSLECTVEGTSNPNLYWYRQAAGRGLQLLFYSVGIGQISSEVPQNLSASRPQDRQFILSSKKLLLSDSGFYLCASEQSYGETQYFGPGTRLLVL.

V is TRBV7-9 and J is TRBJ2-7; 13 positions match TRBD2. Per germline, CDR1 SEHNR and CDR2 FQNEAQ (reference sequence). The V segment lost 5 bases and the J segment 4 bases; nucleotides outside the gene matches: 17. The CDR3 runs to 19 residues. As DNA, the CDR3 is TGTGCCAGCAGCCCCGGTCAGGCAGGACTAGCGGGAGTAGGTTACGAGCAGTACTTC. Protein product: CASSPGQAGLAGVGYEQYF.

The CDR3 coding sequence is TGTGCCAGCACCGATAGATTGAGGGCAAACAATGAGCAGTTCTTC. Translation gives CASTDRLRANNEQFF. The V call is TRBV27, the J call TRBJ2-1; the D gene is possibly TRBD2 (5 bases). Germline CDR1 reads MNHEY; CDR2 reads SMNVEV (reference sequence). V lost 7 bases to trimming and J lost 5 bases, with 18 bases between them. CDR3 length: 15 amino acids.

The chain uses TRBV18 and TRBJ1-2, with 8 bases fitting TRBD1. Trimming took 2 bases from V and 7 from J; bases not matched to a gene: 6. The CDR3 length is 14 residues. Germline V gene sequence: CDR1 KGHSH, CDR2 LQKENI. The CDR3 DNA is TGTGCCAGCTCACCAGGACAGGGCAGCTCTGGCTACACCTTC. Its translation: CASSPGQGSSGYTF.

This chain links TRBV29-1 with TRBJ1-1; possibly TRBD1 for D (6 bases). The V and J ends lost 3 bases and 1 base respectively, with 15 bases between them. Germline V gives CDR1 SQVTM, CDR2 ANQGSEA. The CDR3 extends over 15 amino acids. CDR3 coding DNA: TGCAGCGTTGATTCCTCTACAGGGACGAACACTGAAGCTTTCTTT. It is translated as CSVDSSTGTNTEAFF.

The V gene is TRBV10-3, the J gene TRBJ2-7; 7 nucleotides line up with TRBD1. Germline assignment: CDR1 ENHRY and CDR2 SYGVKD. The CDR3 length is 13 residues. V dropped 1 base and J dropped 4; count of bases not matched to a gene: 1. The CDR3 coding sequence is TGTGCCATCAGTGAGTTGACAGGGTACGAGCAGTACTTC. It encodes CAISELTGYEQYF.

The V and J genes are TRBV7-9 and TRBJ1-1; no reliable D call. CDR1 and CDR2 from the germline V gene are SEHNR and FQNEAQ (reference sequence). This CDR3 comprises 14 residues. Deletions cut 0 bases from V and 2 bases from J, with 7 bases between. The CDR3 reads CASSLAHINTEAFF. Here the CDR3 DNA reads TGTGCCAGCAGCTTAGCACACATTAACACTGAAGCTTTCTTT.